The clone carrying this TCR beta chain has only one observation. The method was immunoSEQ multiplex PCR; TCRdb's version includes in-frame clones alone and lacks a portion of them. The table shows about 26,000 clones, with 75% to 85% occurring only once. This sample is drawn from a study of control samples from healthy donors and cancer patients. Sequencing was performed on PBMCs. The TCR originated in a woman between 55 and 75 years old with head and neck cancer.

In DNA form, the CDR3 reads TGCGCCAGCAGCCAAGGTACTAGCACAGATACGCAGTATTTT. This gives the protein CASSQGTSTDTQYF. The genes are TRBV4-1 and TRBJ2-3, with D uncertain. With 1 base removed from V and 0 bases from J, the gap between germline ends came to 5 bases. The length of the CDR3 is 14 residues. Per germline, CDR1 MGHRA and CDR2 YSYEKL.